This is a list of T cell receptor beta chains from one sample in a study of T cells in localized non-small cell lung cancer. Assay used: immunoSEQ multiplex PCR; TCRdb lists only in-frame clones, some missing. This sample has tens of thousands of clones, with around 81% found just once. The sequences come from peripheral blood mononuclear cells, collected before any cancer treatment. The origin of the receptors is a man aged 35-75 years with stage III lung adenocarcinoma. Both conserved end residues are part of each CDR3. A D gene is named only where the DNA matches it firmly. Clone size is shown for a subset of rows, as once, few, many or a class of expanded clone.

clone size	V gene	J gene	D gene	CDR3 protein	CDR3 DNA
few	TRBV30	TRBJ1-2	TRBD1	CAWSHRGGYTF	TGTGCCTGGAGCCACAGGGGCGGCTACACCTTC
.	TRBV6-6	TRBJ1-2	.	CASSYPDHFYGYTF	TGTGCCAGCAGTTACCCGGACCACTTCTATGGCTACACCTTC
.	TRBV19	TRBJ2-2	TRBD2	CASKGLAANTGELFF	TGTGCCAGTAAGGGACTAGCGGCGAACACCGGGGAGCTGTTTTTT
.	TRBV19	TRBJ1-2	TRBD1	CASKQGRTYGYTF	TGTGCCAGTAAACAGGGGAGGACTTATGGCTACACCTTC
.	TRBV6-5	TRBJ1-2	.	CASGRGGGGYGYTF	TGTGCCAGCGGTCGAGGGGGAGGGGGCTATGGCTACACCTTC
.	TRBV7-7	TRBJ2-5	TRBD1	CASSSGQGGETQYF	TGTGCCAGCAGCTCGGGACAGGGGGGAGAGACCCAGTACTTC
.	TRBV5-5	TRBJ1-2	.	CASSFGRDGYTF	TGTGCCAGCAGCTTCGGCAGGGATGGCTACACCTTC
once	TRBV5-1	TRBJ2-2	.	CASSPGVGTGELFF	TGCGCCAGCAGCCCCGGGGTTGGGACCGGGGAGCTGTTTTTT
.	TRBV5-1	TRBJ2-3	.	CASSLDRQDLTDTQYF	TGCGCCAGCAGCCTAGATAGACAGGACCTCACAGATACGCAGTATTTT
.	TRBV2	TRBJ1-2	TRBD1	CASRGQGGNYGYTF	TGTGCCAGCAGGGGACAGGGGGGAAACTATGGCTACACCTTC
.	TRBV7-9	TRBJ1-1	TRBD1	CAGSRQGVEAFF	TGTGCCGGATCTCGACAGGGCGTTGAAGCTTTCTTT
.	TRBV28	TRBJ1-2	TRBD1	CASSFLDRGRSYGYTF	TGTGCCAGCAGTTTTCTGGACAGGGGGCGTAGCTATGGCTACACCTTC
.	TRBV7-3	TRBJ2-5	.	CASSLYAGHQETQYF	TGTGCCAGCAGCTTATATGCCGGGCACCAAGAGACCCAGTACTTC
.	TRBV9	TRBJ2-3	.	CASSVDGDRRTDTQYF	TGTGCCAGCAGCGTAGATGGGGACCGAAGAACAGATACGCAGTATTTT
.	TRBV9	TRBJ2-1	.	CASSVGSGANEQFF	TGTGCCAGCAGCGTAGGGAGCGGAGCGAATGAGCAGTTCTTC
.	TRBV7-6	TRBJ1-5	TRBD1	CASSSGQGQQPQHF	TGTGCCAGCAGCTCCGGACAGGGACAGCAGCCCCAGCATTTT
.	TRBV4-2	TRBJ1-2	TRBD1	CASSQDGTGNGYTF	TGTGCCAGCAGCCAAGATGGGACAGGGAATGGCTACACCTTC
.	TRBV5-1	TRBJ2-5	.	CASSVRDTQETQYF	TGCGCCAGCAGCGTCCGGGACACCCAAGAGACCCAGTACTTC
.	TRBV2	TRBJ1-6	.	CASRTGLARNNSPLHF	TGTGCCAGCAGGACAGGACTTGCTCGGAATAATTCACCCCTCCACTTT
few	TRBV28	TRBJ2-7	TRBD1	CASTPDRAFYEQYF	TGTGCCAGCACCCCCGACAGGGCGTTCTACGAGCAGTACTTC
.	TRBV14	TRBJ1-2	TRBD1	CASSHLTGDYYGYTF	TGTGCCAGCAGCCACCTGACAGGGGATTACTATGGCTACACCTTC
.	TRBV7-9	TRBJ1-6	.	CASVQSGGATSPLHF	TGTGCCAGCGTCCAATCGGGGGGCGCGACTTCACCCCTCCACTTT
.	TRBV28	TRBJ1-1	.	CASSLYTEAFF	TGTGCCAGCAGTCTTTACACTGAAGCTTTCTTT
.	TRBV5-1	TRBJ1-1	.	CASSLAGGNTEAFF	TGCGCCAGCAGCTTGGCCGGGGGTAACACTGAAGCTTTCTTT
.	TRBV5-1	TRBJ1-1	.	CASSLLRRGNTEAFF	TGCGCCAGCAGCTTGTTAAGGAGGGGGAACACTGAAGCTTTCTTT
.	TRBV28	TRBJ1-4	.	CATLLGGARDNEKLFF	TGTGCCACTCTCCTGGGGGGGGCAAGGGATAATGAAAAACTGTTTTTT
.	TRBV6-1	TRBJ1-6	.	CASSDVTGRDSPLHF	TGTGCCAGCAGTGATGTAACAGGAAGGGATTCACCCCTCCACTTT
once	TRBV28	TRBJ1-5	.	CASSLRGGNQPQHF	TGTGCCAGCAGTTTAAGAGGGGGCAATCAGCCCCAGCATTTT
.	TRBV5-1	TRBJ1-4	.	CASSLGVQEKLFF	TGCGCCAGCAGCTTGGGGGTTCAAGAAAAACTGTTTTTT
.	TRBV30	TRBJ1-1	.	CAWIRTDGNTEAFF	TGTGCCTGGATTAGGACAGACGGAAACACTGAAGCTTTCTTT
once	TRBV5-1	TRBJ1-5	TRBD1	CASSLTGGEGPQHF	TGCGCCAGCAGCCTGACAGGGGGCGAGGGGCCCCAGCATTTT
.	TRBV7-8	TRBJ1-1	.	CASSFSANTEAFF	TGTGCCAGCAGCTTCTCAGCGAACACTGAAGCTTTCTTT
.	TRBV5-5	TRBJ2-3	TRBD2	CASSLRGTTSASSTDTQYF	TGTGCCAGCAGCTTGAGGGGGACGACTAGCGCATCTAGCACAGATACGCAGTATTTT
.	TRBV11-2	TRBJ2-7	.	CASSLDPYVRGRYEQYF	TGTGCCAGCAGCTTAGATCCATACGTGAGGGGAAGATACGAGCAGTACTTC
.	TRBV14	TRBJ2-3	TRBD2	CASSQNGLAAPTDTQYF	TGTGCCAGCAGCCAGAACGGGCTAGCGGCCCCCACAGATACGCAGTATTTT
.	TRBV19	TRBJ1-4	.	CASSIKAEKLFF	TGTGCCAGTAGTATAAAGGCCGAAAAACTGTTTTTT
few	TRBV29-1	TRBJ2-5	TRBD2	CSSSLAGPETQYF	TGCAGCTCCTCACTAGCGGGACCGGAGACCCAGTACTTC
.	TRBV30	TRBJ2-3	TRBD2	CAWSLASGSRAQYF	TGTGCCTGGAGTTTGGCTAGCGGGAGTAGGGCGCAGTATTTT
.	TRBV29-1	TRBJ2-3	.	CSVEGFTDTQYF	TGCAGCGTTGAAGGCTTTACAGATACGCAGTATTTT
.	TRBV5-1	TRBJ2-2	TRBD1	CASSSTGTGITGELFF	TGCGCCAGCAGCTCGACCGGGACAGGGATTACCGGGGAGCTGTTTTTT
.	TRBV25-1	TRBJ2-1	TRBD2	CASSESQREGPYNEQFF	TGTGCCAGCAGTGAATCCCAGCGGGAGGGTCCTTACAATGAGCAGTTCTTC
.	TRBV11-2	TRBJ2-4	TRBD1	CASSPDRAGNIQYF	TGTGCCAGCAGTCCGGACAGGGCTGGAAACATTCAGTACTTC
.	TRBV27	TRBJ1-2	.	CASSLNRHPGTNYGYTF	TGTGCCAGCAGTTTAAATCGGCACCCGGGCACTAACTATGGCTACACCTTC
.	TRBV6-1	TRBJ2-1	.	CASSTTPEGQGIF	TGTGCCAGCAGCACCACTCCGGAAGGCCAGGGGATCTTC
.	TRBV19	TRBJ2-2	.	CASSIRQRNTGELFF	TGTGCCAGTAGTATTCGACAGAGGAACACCGGGGAGCTGTTTTTT
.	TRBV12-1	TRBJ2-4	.	CASSFGTSGGERRAKNIQYF	TGTGCCAGCAGCTTTGGGACTAGCGGGGGAGAAAGAAGGGCCAAAAACATTCAGTACTTC
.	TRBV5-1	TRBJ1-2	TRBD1	CASSLGDSSYGYTF	TGCGCCAGCAGCTTGGGGGACAGCTCCTATGGCTACACCTTC
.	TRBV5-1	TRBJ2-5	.	CASSRYQETQYF	TGCGCCAGCAGCAGGTACCAAGAGACCCAGTACTTC
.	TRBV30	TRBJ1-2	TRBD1	CAWSPGQSYGYTF	TGTGCCTGGAGTCCGGGACAGAGTTATGGCTACACCTTC
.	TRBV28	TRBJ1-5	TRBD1	CASRQGANQPQHF	TGTGCCAGCAGACAGGGGGCCAATCAGCCCCAGCATTTT
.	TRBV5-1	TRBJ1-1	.	CASSLDTEAFF	TGCGCCAGCAGCTTGGACACTGAAGCTTTCTTT
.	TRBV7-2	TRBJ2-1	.	CASSLAAKVTEQFF	TGTGCCAGCAGCTTAGCGGCTAAGGTGACTGAGCAGTTCTTC
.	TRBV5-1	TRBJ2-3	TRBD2	CASSLEASGTDTQYF	TGCGCCAGCAGCTTGGAAGCTAGCGGAACAGATACGCAGTATTTT
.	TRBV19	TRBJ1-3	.	CASSRFSGNTIYF	TGTGCCAGTAGTAGGTTCTCTGGAAACACCATATATTTT
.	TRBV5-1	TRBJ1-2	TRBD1	CASSSVPGGRGYTF	TGCGCCAGCAGCTCCGTACCAGGGGGCCGTGGCTACACCTTC
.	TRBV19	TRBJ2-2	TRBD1	CASSPGQESVGTGELFF	TGTGCCAGTAGCCCGGGACAGGAAAGCGTAGGCACCGGGGAGCTGTTTTTT